Below, one T cell receptor (beta chain) is given with its context. Its antigen remains unknown. Data came from immunoSEQ multiplex PCR; TCRdb stores just in-frame clones and leaves some out. Altogether around 94,000 clones are present, over 75% being singletons, with the ten largest covering about 0.33%. This record belongs to a study of OX40 agonist ivuxolimab in advanced cancers. The overall study: Patients were infused with ivuxolimab every 2 weeks at 0.01 to 10 mg/kg. Cancers in dose escalation were hepatocellular, melanoma, renal cell and head and neck.

Study-wide findings and caveats: Within 6 weeks, CD4+ and CD8+ blood T cells expanded clonally at 0.1 to 3.0 mg/kg. Expanded clones were, on average, more numerous among CD8+ T cells than CD4+.

Germline assignment: CDR1 MNHNS and CDR2 SASEGT. V lost 5 bases to trimming and J lost 1 base; unmatched junction nucleotides: 5. The CDR3 extends over 14 amino acids. This chain joins TRBV6-1 and TRBJ2-7, with 7 nucleotides matching TRBD1. The sequence derives from an adult with an advanced solid tumor such as melanoma, head and neck, liver or kidney cancer. The input for sequencing was CD4+ or CD8+ T cells sorted from blood, taken in a trial of the OX40 agonist ivuxolimab. The CDR3, as DNA: TGTGCCAGCAGTTCCAGGGGGATATCCTACGAGCAGTACTTC. Protein: CASSSRGISYEQYF.